This T cell receptor (beta chain) is drawn from a study of response to subunit inactivated influenza vaccine. TCRdb ran MiXCR on the RT-PCR reads and lists one entry per CDR3 protein. The sample comprises about 500,000 distinct CDR3 sequences, 16% of which are singletons, and roughly 3% rests with the top ten. The germline CDR1 and CDR2 sequences are MNHNY and SVGAGI (reference sequence). The CDR3 extends over 13 amino acids. The germline V and J ends were trimmed by 0 bases and 6 bases, with 9 bases remaining between them. This clonotype has more than one count but fewer than ten. This chain connects TRBV6-6 to TRBJ2-7; D gene unclear. The sequence derives from a man in his fifties or sixties who received an inactivated influenza vaccine. Sequenced material: CD4+ T cells sorted from PBMCs, taken around 25 months after vaccination. The CDR3 DNA reads TGTGCCAGCAGTTACTCGCGAGGAGTCGAGCAGTACTTC. Its translation is CASSYSRGVEQYF.